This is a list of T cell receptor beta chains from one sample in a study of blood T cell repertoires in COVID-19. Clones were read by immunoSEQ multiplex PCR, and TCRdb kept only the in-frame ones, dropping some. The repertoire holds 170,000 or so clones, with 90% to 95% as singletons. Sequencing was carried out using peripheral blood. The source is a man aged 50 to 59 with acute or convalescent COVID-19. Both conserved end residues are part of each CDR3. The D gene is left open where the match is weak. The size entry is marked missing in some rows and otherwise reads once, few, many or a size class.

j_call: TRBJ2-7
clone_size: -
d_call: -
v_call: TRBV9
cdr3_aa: CASSEQAARDEQYF
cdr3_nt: TGTGCCAGCAGCGAACAGGCAGCTCGGGACGAGCAGTACTTC

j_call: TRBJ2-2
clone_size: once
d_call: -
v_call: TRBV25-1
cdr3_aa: CASTPQGTSHPGELFF
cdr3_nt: TGTGCCAGCACCCCACAGGGAACCTCCCATCCCGGGGAGCTGTTTTTT

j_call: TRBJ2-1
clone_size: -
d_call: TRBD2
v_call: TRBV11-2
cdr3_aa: CASSLAGGPYNEQFF
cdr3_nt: TGTGCCAGCAGCTTAGCGGGGGGGCCATACAATGAGCAGTTCTTC

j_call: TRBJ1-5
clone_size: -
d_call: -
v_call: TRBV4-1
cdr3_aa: CASSQTLYVNQPQHF
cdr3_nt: TGCGCCAGCAGCCAGACTCTTTATGTTAATCAGCCCCAGCATTTT

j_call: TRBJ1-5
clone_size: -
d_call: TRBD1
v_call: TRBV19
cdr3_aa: CASKTGDQPQHF
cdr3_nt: TGTGCCAGTAAAACAGGGGATCAGCCCCAGCATTTT

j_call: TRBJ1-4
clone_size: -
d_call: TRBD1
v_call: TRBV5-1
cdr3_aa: CASSYGTEGEKLFF
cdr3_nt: TGCGCCAGCAGCTACGGGACAGAAGGTGAAAAACTGTTTTTT

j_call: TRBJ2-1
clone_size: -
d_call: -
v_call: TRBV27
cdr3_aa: CASSPGGPGNEQFF
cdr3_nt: TGTGCCAGCAGTCCCGGGGGGCCTGGGAATGAGCAGTTCTTC

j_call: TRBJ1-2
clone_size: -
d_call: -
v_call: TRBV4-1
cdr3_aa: CASSQYSRAGVAGYYRNYGYTF
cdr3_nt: TGCGCCAGCAGCCAATATAGCAGGGCAGGAGTCGCAGGCTATTATCGGAACTATGGCTACACCTTC

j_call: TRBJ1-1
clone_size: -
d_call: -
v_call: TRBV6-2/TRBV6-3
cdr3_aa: CASSIHEQGASVTEAFF
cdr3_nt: TGTGCCAGCAGTATCCATGAACAGGGAGCAAGTGTGACTGAAGCTTTCTTT

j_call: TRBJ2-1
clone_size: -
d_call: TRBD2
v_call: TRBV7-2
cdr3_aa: CASSPPGLAGDYNEQFF
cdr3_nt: TGTGCCAGCAGCCCCCCGGGACTAGCGGGAGACTACAATGAGCAGTTCTTC

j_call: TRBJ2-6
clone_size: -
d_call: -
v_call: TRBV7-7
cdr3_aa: CASSTSGANVLTF
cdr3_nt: TGTGCTAGCAGCACTTCTGGGGCCAACGTCCTGACTTTC

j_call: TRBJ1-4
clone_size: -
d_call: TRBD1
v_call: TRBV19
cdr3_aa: CASRDGQGPEKLFF
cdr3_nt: TGTGCCAGTAGGGACGGACAGGGTCCGGAAAAACTGTTTTTT

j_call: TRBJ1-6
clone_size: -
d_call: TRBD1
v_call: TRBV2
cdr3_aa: CATGPEGQGNSPLHF
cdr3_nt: TGTGCCACGGGGCCTGAGGGACAGGGGAATTCACCCCTCCACTTT

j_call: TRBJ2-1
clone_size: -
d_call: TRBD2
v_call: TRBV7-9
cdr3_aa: CASSLVSSGVYNEQFF
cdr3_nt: TGTGCCAGCAGCTTAGTCTCTAGCGGGGTATACAATGAGCAGTTCTTC

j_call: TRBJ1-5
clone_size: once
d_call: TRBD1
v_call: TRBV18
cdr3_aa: CASSRQGAGNQPQHF
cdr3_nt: TGTGCCAGCTCGCGACAGGGCGCTGGCAATCAGCCCCAGCATTTT

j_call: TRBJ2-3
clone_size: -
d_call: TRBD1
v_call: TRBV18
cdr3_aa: CASSPDPRTGTTDTQYF
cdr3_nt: TGTGCCAGCTCACCGGACCCCCGGACAGGGACCACAGATACGCAGTATTTT

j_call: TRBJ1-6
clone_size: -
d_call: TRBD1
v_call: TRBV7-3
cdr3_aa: CASSRQGDSPLHF
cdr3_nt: TGTGCCAGCAGCCGACAGGGTGATTCACCCCTCCACTTT